The next 30 T cell receptor beta chains were all read from a single sample in a study of CD8+ T cells in alopecia areata. Sequencing templates came from extracted RNA that was reverse transcribed into cDNA. Produced via immunoSEQ multiplex PCR; TCRdb's table is partial and in-frame only. The table has about 160,000 clones, over 45% seen once. Source material: CD4+ T cells sorted from blood. The receptors derive from a human donor with alopecia areata.

This clone was counted only a few times. The chain has TRBV19 and TRBJ1-1, with 8 bases fitting TRBD1. J lost 4 bases, V lost 6 bases, and 4 bases had no gene match. The CDR3 runs to 13 residues. Germline CDR1 LNHDA, CDR2 SQIVND (reference sequence). The CDR3, as DNA: TGTGCCAGTAGGGACAGGGCGGGCACTGAAGCTTTCTTT. This encodes CASRDRAGTEAFF.

This clone was detected a few times. This chain uses TRBV7-9 with TRBJ2-7; TRBD2 aligns across 7 bases. The V gene's germline CDR1 is SEHNR and CDR2 FQNEAQ (reference sequence). The length of the CDR3 is 14 residues. V shed 8 bases, J shed 5 bases, and the junction held 12 bases outside the gene matches. The CDR3: CASGRGGSFDEQYF. In DNA form, the CDR3 reads TGTGCCAGCGGACGTGGCGGGAGTTTCGACGAGCAGTACTTC.

This sequence joins TRBV29-1 and TRBJ2-3; D is perhaps TRBD2 (6 bases). Per the germline V gene, CDR1 is SQVTM and CDR2 is ANQGSEA. V lost 6 bases and J 3 bases, leaving 19 bases between the germline ends. The CDR3 totals 15 residues. The CDR3 coding sequence is TGCAGCGTACTACACGGTCGGGGGAATACAGATACGCAGTATTTT. Translation gives CSVLHGRGNTDTQYF.

The chain couples TRBV2 to TRBJ2-7; D is undetermined. CDR3 length: 10 residues. With 7 bases removed from V and 3 bases from J, the gap between germline ends came to 4 bases. From germline, CDR1 is SNHLY and CDR2 FYNNEI. CDR3 nucleotides: TGTGCCAGCACCGGCTACGAGCAGTACTTC. It is translated as CASTGYEQYF. Based on the CDR3 plus reference TRBV2 and TRBJ2-7, the full variable domain is EPEVTQTPSHQVTQMGQEVILRCVPISNHLYFYWYRQILGQKVEFLVSFYNNEISEKSEIFDDQFSVERPDGSNFTLKIRSTKLEDSAMYFCASTGYEQYFGPGTRLTVT.

This clone was seen a single time. The rearrangement links TRBV27 to TRBJ2-5; D possibly matches TRBD1 or TRBD2 (6 bases each). The J call is uncertain, as TRBJ2-7 better fits the DNA end. This CDR3 comprises 12 residues. CDR1 is MNHEY and CDR2 is SMNVEV in the germline V gene (reference sequence). This CDR3 reads CASKRGAGEQYF. DNA of the CDR3: TGTGCCAGCAAAAGGGGGGCGGGCGAGCAGTACTTC.

The table lists this clone with a few counts. CDR3 nucleotide sequence: TGTGCCAGTAGTAGACCGGGACTTAACTATGGCTACACCTTC. Its protein product is CASSRPGLNYGYTF. This chain links TRBV19 with TRBJ1-2, with D perhaps matching TRBD1 (5 bases). The CDR3 runs 14 residues. Looked up from germline, CDR1 is LNHDA and CDR2 is SQIVND (reference sequence). V was shortened by 4 bases and J by 1 base, with 10 bases between the two germline ends. Looking up the rest from reference TRBV19 and TRBJ1-2 gives the full variable domain: DGGITQSPKYLFRKEGQNVTLSCEQNLNHDAMYWYRQDPGQGLRLIYYSQIVNDFQKGDIAEGYSVSREKKESFPLTVTSAQKNPTAFYLCASSRPGLNYGYTFGSGTRLTVV.

The chain uses TRBV7-6 and TRBJ2-7; 9 bases match TRBD2. CDR3 length: 14 residues. J gave up 3 bases and V 0 bases, and 0 bases lay outside the gene matches. CDR1 and CDR2 from the germline V gene are SGHVS and FNYEAQ. For the CDR3, the DNA is TGTGCCAGCAGCTTAGCAGCGGGAGGCTACGAGCAGTACTTC. Translating it yields CASSLAAGGYEQYF.

This clone was counted only a few times. V gene TRBV2 combines with J gene TRBJ1-2, with 7 bases lining up with TRBD1. V was clipped by 5 bases and J by 4 bases; unmatched bases: 4. Germline V CDR1 and CDR2: SNHLY, FYNNEI. The CDR3 extends over 13 amino acids. DNA for the CDR3: TGTGCCAGCAGTTTGGGGACAGCCTATGGCTACACCTTC. It specifies CASSLGTAYGYTF.

The J gene is TRBJ2-7, the V gene TRBV5-1; D gene uncertain. Per germline, CDR1 SGHRS and CDR2 YFSETQ. The V gene lost 0 bases and the J gene lost 2 bases, with 12 bases spanning the gap. This CDR3 is built from 15 residues. The CDR3, as DNA: TGCGCCAGCAGCTTGGTGACGGATAAGACCTACGAGCAGTACTTC. This codes for CASSLVTDKTYEQYF.

This chain joins TRBV5-1 and TRBJ2-1; the D gene is possibly TRBD1 (5 bases). Germline lookup yields CDR1 SGHRS and CDR2 YFSETQ. Trimming stripped 0 bases from V and 2 bases from J, with 12 bases between. This CDR3 spans 16 amino acids. CDR3 amino acids: CASSLGGSNTYNEQFF. DNA for the CDR3: TGCGCCAGCAGCTTGGGGGGCTCCAATACCTACAATGAGCAGTTCTTC.

This rearrangement joins TRBV29-1 to TRBJ2-1; 7 bases are shared with TRBD2. The germline CDR1 and CDR2 sequences are SQVTM and ANQGSEA. CDR3 length: 15 amino acids. With V trimmed by 5 bases and J by 6 bases, 13 bases remained unmatched. The CDR3 DNA reads as TGCAGCGTTAGGGCGGGAGTCTTGGGACTCAATGAGCAGTTCTTC. Amino acids: CSVRAGVLGLNEQFF.

This chain links TRBV5-4 with TRBJ2-1; 7 bases map to TRBD2. The CDR3 spans 16 residues. Looked up from germline, CDR1 is SGHNT and CDR2 is YYREEE (reference sequence). The J segment lost 5 bases and the V segment lost 3 bases, leaving 11 bases of the junction unmatched. CDR3 coding DNA: TGTGCCAGCAGCTCTTTCGTAATAGCGGGTAACAATGAGCAGTTCTTC. Translation: CASSSFVIAGNNEQFF.

This chain connects TRBV9 to TRBJ2-1; D gene uncertain. V lost 0 bases to trimming and J lost 0 bases, with 4 bases between them. CDR3 length: 14 amino acids. The germline CDR1 and CDR2 sequences are SGDLS and YYNGEE. In nucleotides, the CDR3 is TGTGCCAGCAGCGTAGCGGACTCCTACAATGAGCAGTTCTTC. Translating gives CASSVADSYNEQFF.

V and J are TRBV29-1 and TRBJ2-1; TRBD1 might be the D (5 bases). The CDR3 loop spans 13 amino acids. Deletions cut 1 base from V and 7 bases from J, with 11 bases between. Per germline, CDR1 SQVTM and CDR2 ANQGSEA. The CDR3 loop is CSVEVGQGNEQFF. CDR3 nucleotides: TGCAGCGTTGAAGTGGGGCAGGGTAATGAGCAGTTCTTC.

This clone was counted a single time. The J gene is TRBJ2-7, the V gene TRBV29-1; D might be TRBD1 (6 bases). Germline lookup yields CDR1 SQVTM and CDR2 ANQGSEA. With 7 bases removed from V and 6 bases from J, the gap between germline ends came to 22 bases. The CDR3 runs to 14 residues. In DNA form, the CDR3 reads TGCAGCGCCCGCCGTTCCGGGTTAGGGGGCGAGCAGTACTTC. It translates to CSARRSGLGGEQYF.

This clone was counted only a few times. This sequence joins TRBV5-1 and TRBJ2-1, with D uncertain. The germline CDR1 and CDR2 sequences are SGHRS and YFSETQ. V dropped 4 bases and J dropped 6 bases, with 8 bases sitting between them. The CDR3 has 12 residues. In DNA, the CDR3 is TGCGCCAGCAGCCTGAGAAGCAATGAGCAGTTCTTC. Amino acid sequence: CASSLRSNEQFF.

The V and J genes are TRBV5-4 and TRBJ2-1; 8 bases align to TRBD2. V shed 2 bases and J 5 bases; nucleotides not matched to a gene: 6. Germline assignment: CDR1 SGHNT and CDR2 YYREEE (reference sequence). The CDR3 is 15 residues long. The CDR3 spells CASSFPSGSDNEQFF. The CDR3 DNA follows: TGTGCCAGCAGCTTTCCTAGCGGGTCGGACAATGAGCAGTTCTTC. Full variable domain (remainder filled in from reference TRBV5-4 and TRBJ2-1): ETGVTQSPTHLIKTRGQQVTLRCSSQSGHNTVSWYQQALGQGPQFIFQYYREEENGRGNFPPRFSGLQFPNYSSELNVNALELDDSALYLCASSFPSGSDNEQFFGPGTRLTVL.

This clone was picked up a small number of times. The chain links TRBV6-5 to TRBJ2-2; D unclear. CDR1 and CDR2 from the germline V gene are MNHEY and SVGAGI. The germline V and J ends were trimmed by 9 bases and 3 bases, with 2 bases remaining between them. The CDR3 length is 10 residues. The CDR3 loop is CARDTGELFF. CDR3 DNA sequence: TGTGCCAGAGACACCGGGGAGCTGTTTTTT.

V usage is TRBV29-1 and J usage is TRBJ2-7; no firm D call. The V end lost 4 bases, the J end lost 1 base, and 20 bases lay between the germline ends. The CDR3 runs to 16 residues. CDR1 and CDR2 from the germline V gene are SQVTM and ANQGSEA. The CDR3: CSVALVARTRSYEQYF. The CDR3 DNA follows: TGCAGCGTTGCTTTGGTTGCAAGAACCAGGTCCTACGAGCAGTACTTC.

There are a few counts of this clone. The gene calls are TRBV29-1 and TRBJ1-2; tentatively, D is TRBD1 (5 bases). The CDR3 has 13 residues. V was clipped by 4 bases and J by 2 bases, with 11 bases between them. Per the germline V gene, CDR1 is SQVTM and CDR2 is ANQGSEA. The CDR3 DNA reads TGCAGCGTTGCTCTGGGGGTAAACTATGGCTACACCTTC. It translates to CSVALGVNYGYTF.

The chain uses TRBV6-5 and TRBJ2-7, with TRBD2 as a possible D gene (5 bases). CDR3 size: 15 residues. The germline V gene encodes CDR1 MNHEY and CDR2 SVGAGI. The germline V and J ends were trimmed by 7 bases and 1 base, with 17 bases remaining between them. CDR3 region: CASTFGFAGSYEQYF. As DNA, the CDR3 is TGTGCCAGCACCTTCGGGTTTGCGGGTTCCTACGAGCAGTACTTC.

V gene TRBV6-5 combines with J gene TRBJ2-3; TRBD2 aligns across 9 bases. The CDR3 consists of 16 residues. The V and J ends lost 2 bases and 8 bases, in that order; junction bases with no gene match: 11. The germline CDR1 and CDR2 sequences are MNHEY and SVGAGI. In DNA, the CDR3 is TGTGCCAGCAGTTACCCTATAGCGGGAGTGGGGGGTACGCAGTATTTT. Encoded protein: CASSYPIAGVGGTQYF.

The chain joins TRBV28 to TRBJ2-7; D remains ambiguous. The germline V gene has CDR1 MDHEN and CDR2 SYDVKM. Trimming shortened V by 7 bases and J by 3 bases, and 10 bases separated the two germline ends. The CDR3 is 12 residues long. This CDR3 reads CASKSDGYEQYF. CDR3 coding DNA: TGTGCCAGCAAGTCGGACGGCTACGAGCAGTACTTC.

The V gene is TRBV30, the J gene TRBJ2-3; 12 bases line up with TRBD2. The V gene's germline CDR1 is GTSNPN and CDR2 SVGIG (reference sequence). CDR3 length: 14 residues. V lost 3 bases, J lost 3 bases, and 1 base stayed unmatched. CDR3 DNA: TGTGCCTGGAGGACTAGCGGGAGAACAGATACGCAGTATTTT. Amino acid sequence: CAWRTSGRTDTQYF. The complete variable domain, with remaining parts taken from reference TRBV30 and TRBJ2-3, reads SQTIHQWPATLVQPVGSPLSLECTVEGTSNPNLYWYRQAAGRGLQLLFYSVGIGQISSEVPQNLSASRPQDRQFILSSKKLLLSDSGFYLCAWRTSGRTDTQYFGPGTRLTVL.

The sample holds a few counts of this clone. The DNA for the CDR3 is TGTGCCAGCACCCAGACAGGGGACCTCTATGGCTACACCTTC. Its protein is CASTQTGDLYGYTF. The rearrangement joins TRBV6-6 to TRBJ1-2, with 8 bases aligning to TRBD1. CDR1 and CDR2 (germline): MNHNY, SVGAGI (reference sequence). Unmatched junction bases numbered 8, after V lost 7 bases and J lost 4 bases. The CDR3 totals 14 residues.

The chain carries TRBV6-5 and TRBJ1-2, with TRBD1 identical over 8 bases. J was trimmed by 8 bases and V by 7 bases; bases with no gene match: 6. The germline V gene encodes CDR1 MNHEY and CDR2 SVGAGI. This CDR3 spans 12 amino acids. CDR3 coding DNA: TGTGCCAGCACGGACAGGGCAGGCGGCTACACCTTC. Protein product: CASTDRAGGYTF.

This sequence joins TRBV4-1 and TRBJ2-1, with D possibly TRBD2 on 6 matching bases. The CDR3 runs 17 residues. Trimming removed 0 bases at V and 8 bases at J, with 20 bases between. Germline V gene sequence: CDR1 MGHRA, CDR2 YSYEKL. The CDR3 DNA reads as TGCGCCAGCAGCCAAGATCCCCCGGGAGAACTAAGGCATGAGCAGTTCTTC. Residues: CASSQDPPGELRHEQFF.

The chain couples TRBV5-6 to TRBJ2-1; possible D gene TRBD1, 6 bases. In germline, CDR1 is SGHDT, CDR2 YYEEEE. This CDR3 is built from 15 residues. V dropped 6 bases and J dropped 3 bases, with 16 bases sitting between them. The CDR3 DNA sequence: TGTGCCAGCAACTTCAGTGGGGGCTACTACAATGAGCAGTTCTTC. Translation gives CASNFSGGYYNEQFF.

The gene calls are TRBV29-1 and TRBJ1-2; D remains unclear. CDR3 length equals 13 residues. V was cut by 3 bases and J by 3 bases, with 11 bases left in between. Germline V gives CDR1 SQVTM, CDR2 ANQGSEA. CDR3 region: CSVDRQIHYGYTF. The CDR3 DNA follows: TGCAGCGTTGATCGGCAGATTCACTATGGCTACACCTTC.

This clone was seen a handful of times. The chain has TRBV18 and TRBJ2-5, with D perhaps TRBD2 (5 bases). V was shortened by 6 bases and J by 3 bases, with 14 bases between the two germline ends. The CDR3 is 14 residues long. Germline V gene lookup returns CDR1 KGHSH and CDR2 LQKENI. This CDR3 reads CASSGLRVEETQYF. DNA for the CDR3: TGTGCCAGCTCCGGACTGAGGGTGGAAGAGACCCAGTACTTC.